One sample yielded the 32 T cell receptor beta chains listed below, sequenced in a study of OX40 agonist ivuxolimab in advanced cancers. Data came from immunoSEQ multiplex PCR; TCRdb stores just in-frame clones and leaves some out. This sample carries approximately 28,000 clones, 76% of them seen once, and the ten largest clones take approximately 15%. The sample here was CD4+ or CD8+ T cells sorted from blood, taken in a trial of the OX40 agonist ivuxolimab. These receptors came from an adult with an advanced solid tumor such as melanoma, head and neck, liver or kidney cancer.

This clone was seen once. In DNA, the CDR3 is TGTGCCAGCAAGGCGGGGGGTCCCTATGGCTACACCTTC. Amino acids: CASKAGGPYGYTF. The chain has TRBV6-1 and TRBJ1-2; a weak D match, TRBD1 (5 bases). Germline V lookup: CDR1 MNHNS, CDR2 SASEGT. Trimming cost V 7 bases and J 4 bases, with 13 bases left between them. This CDR3 contains 13 residues.

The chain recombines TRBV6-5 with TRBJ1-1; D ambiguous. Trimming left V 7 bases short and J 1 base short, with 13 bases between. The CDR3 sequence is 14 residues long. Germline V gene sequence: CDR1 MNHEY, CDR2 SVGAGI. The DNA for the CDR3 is TGTGCCAGCATCTTAAGGACTGGGAACACTGAAGCTTTCTTT. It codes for CASILRTGNTEAFF.

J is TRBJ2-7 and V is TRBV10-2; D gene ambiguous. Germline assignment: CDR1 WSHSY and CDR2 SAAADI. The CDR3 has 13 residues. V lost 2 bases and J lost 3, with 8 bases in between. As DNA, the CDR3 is TGCGCCAGCAGTGAGCTAGATAGCTACGAGCAGTACTTC. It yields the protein CASSELDSYEQYF.

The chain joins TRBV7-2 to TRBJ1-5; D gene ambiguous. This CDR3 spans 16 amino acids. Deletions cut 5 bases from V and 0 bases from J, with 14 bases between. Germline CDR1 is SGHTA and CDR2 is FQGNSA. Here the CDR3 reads CASSPAGSYSNQPQHF. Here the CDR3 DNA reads TGTGCCAGCAGCCCCGCAGGCTCATATAGCAATCAGCCCCAGCATTTT.

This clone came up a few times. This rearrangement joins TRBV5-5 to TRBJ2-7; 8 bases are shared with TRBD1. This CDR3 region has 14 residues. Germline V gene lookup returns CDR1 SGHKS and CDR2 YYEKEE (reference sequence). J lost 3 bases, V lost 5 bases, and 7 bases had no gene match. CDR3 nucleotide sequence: TGTGCCAGCAGGGCGGCAGGGGGCCGCTACGAGCAGTACTTC. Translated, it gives CASRAAGGRYEQYF. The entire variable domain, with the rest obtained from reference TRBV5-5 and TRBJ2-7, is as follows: DAGVTQSPTHLIKTRGQQVTLRCSPISGHKSVSWYQQVLGQGPQFIFQYYEKEERGRGNFPDRFSARQFPNYSSELNVNALLLGDSALYLCASRAAGGRYEQYFGPGTRLTVT.

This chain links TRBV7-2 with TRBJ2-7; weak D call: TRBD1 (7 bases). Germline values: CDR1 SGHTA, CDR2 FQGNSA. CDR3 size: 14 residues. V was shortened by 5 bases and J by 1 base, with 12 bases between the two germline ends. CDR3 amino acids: CASSAGGQSYEQYF. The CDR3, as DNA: TGTGCCAGCAGCGCCGGGGGACAGTCCTACGAGCAGTACTTC. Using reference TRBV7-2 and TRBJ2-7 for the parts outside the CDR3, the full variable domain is GAGVSQSPSNKVTEKGKDVELRCDPISGHTALYWYRQSLGQGLEFLIYFQGNSAPDKSGLPSDRFSAERTGGSVSTLTIQRTQQEDSAVYLCASSAGGQSYEQYFGPGTRLTVT.

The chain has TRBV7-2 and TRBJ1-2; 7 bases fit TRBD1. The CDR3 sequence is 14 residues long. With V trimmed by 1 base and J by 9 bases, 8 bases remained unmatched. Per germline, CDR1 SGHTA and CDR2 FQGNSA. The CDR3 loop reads CASSLESDRLCYTF. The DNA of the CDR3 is TGTGCCAGCAGCTTAGAATCGGACAGGTTGTGCTACACCTTC.

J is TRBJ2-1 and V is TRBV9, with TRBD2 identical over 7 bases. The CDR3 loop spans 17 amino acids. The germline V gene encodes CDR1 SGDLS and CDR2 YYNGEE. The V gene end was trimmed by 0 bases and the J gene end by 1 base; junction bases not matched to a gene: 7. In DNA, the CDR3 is TGTGCCAGCAGCGTAGCTACGGGGGGATGGTCCTACAATGAGCAGTTCTTC. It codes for CASSVATGGWSYNEQFF.

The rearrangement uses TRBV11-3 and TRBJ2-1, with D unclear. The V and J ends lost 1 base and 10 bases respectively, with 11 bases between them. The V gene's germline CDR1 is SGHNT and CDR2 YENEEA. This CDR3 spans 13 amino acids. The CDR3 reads CASSLVGLTEQFF. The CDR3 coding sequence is TGTGCCAGCAGCTTAGTCGGGTTGACAGAGCAGTTCTTC.

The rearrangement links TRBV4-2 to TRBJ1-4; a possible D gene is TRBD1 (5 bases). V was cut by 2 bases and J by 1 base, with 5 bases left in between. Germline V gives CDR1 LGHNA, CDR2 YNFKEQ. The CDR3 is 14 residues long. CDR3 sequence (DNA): TGTGCCAGCAGCCAACAGGGAACTAATGAAAAACTGTTTTTT. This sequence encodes CASSQQGTNEKLFF.

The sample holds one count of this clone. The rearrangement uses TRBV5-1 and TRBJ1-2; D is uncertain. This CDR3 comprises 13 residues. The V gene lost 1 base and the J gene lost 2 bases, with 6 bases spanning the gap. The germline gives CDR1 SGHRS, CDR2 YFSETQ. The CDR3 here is CASSLSRNYGYTF. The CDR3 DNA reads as TGCGCCAGCAGCTTGAGCAGGAACTATGGCTACACCTTC. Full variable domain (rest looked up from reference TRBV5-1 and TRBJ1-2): KAGVTQTPRYLIKTRGQQVTLSCSPISGHRSVSWYQQTPGQGLQFLFEYFSETQRNKGNFPGRFSGRQFSNSRSEMNVSTLELGDSALYLCASSLSRNYGYTFGSGTRLTVV.

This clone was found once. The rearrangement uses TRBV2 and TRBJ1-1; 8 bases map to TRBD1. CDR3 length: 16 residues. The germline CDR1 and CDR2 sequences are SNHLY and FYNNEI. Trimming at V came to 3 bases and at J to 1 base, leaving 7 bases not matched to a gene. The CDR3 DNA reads TGTGCCAGCAGTGATTACAGGGGGGGTGCGAACACTGAAGCTTTCTTT. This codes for CASSDYRGGANTEAFF.

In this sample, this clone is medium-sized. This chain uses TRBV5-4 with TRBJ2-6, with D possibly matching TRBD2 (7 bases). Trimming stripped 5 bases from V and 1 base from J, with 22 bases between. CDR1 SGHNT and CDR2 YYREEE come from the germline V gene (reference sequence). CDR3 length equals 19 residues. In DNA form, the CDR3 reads TGTGCCAGCAGTCGGGGGGCCCTAGGACTGCTTTCTGGGGCCAACGTCCTGACTTTC. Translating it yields CASSRGALGLLSGANVLTF. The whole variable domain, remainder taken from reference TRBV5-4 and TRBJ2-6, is ETGVTQSPTHLIKTRGQQVTLRCSSQSGHNTVSWYQQALGQGPQFIFQYYREEENGRGNFPPRFSGLQFPNYSSELNVNALELDDSALYLCASSRGALGLLSGANVLTFGAGSRLTVL.

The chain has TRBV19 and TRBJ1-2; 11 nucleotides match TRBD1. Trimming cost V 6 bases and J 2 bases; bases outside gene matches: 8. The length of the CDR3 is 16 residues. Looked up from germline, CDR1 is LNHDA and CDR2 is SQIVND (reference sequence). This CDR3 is CASRRDRGSSNYGYTF. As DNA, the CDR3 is TGTGCCAGTAGGAGGGACAGGGGGAGTTCGAACTATGGCTACACCTTC.

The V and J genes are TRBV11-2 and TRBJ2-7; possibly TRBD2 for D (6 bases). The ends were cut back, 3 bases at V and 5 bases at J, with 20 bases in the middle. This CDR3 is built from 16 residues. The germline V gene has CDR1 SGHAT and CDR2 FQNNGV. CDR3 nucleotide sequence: TGTGCCAGCAGCTTTGGCCAGGGAGGTAGACGTAACGAGCAGTACTTC. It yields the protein CASSFGQGGRRNEQYF. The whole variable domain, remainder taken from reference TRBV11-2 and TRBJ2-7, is EAGVAQSPRYKIIEKRQSVAFWCNPISGHATLYWYQQILGQGPKLLIQFQNNGVVDDSQLPKDRFSAERLKGVDSTLKIQPAKLEDSAVYLCASSFGQGGRRNEQYFGPGTRLTVT.

The CDR3 DNA follows: TGCAGCGTTGAAGATTCGGGGGGATCCACAGATACGCAGTATTTT. It is translated as CSVEDSGGSTDTQYF. This chain links TRBV29-1 with TRBJ2-3; 7 positions match TRBD2. CDR1 and CDR2 from the germline V gene are SQVTM and ANQGSEA. The CDR3 spans 15 residues. Trimming removed 0 bases from V and 2 bases from J; junction bases left unmatched: 5.

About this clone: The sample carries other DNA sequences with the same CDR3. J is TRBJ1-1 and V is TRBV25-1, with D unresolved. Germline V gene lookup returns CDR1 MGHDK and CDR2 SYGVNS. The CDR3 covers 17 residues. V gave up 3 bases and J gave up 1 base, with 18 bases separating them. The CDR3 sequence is CASSDRGAFGRNTEAFF. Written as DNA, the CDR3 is TGTGCCAGCAGTGATCGAGGAGCGTTCGGCAGGAACACTGAAGCTTTCTTT.

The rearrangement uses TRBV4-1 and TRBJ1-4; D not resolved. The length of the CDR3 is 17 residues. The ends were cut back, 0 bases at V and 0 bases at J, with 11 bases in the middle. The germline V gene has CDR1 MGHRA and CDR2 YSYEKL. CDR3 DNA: TGCGCCAGCAGCCAAGAAGCAGCTACCGCAACTAATGAAAAACTGTTTTTT. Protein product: CASSQEAATATNEKLFF.

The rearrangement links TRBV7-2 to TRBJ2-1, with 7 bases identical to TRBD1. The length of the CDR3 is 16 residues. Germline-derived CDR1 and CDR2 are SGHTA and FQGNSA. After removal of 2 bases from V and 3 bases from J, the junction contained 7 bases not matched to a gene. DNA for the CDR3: TGTGCCAGCAGCTTAAATCGGGACAGAGTCTACAATGAGCAGTTCTTC. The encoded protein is CASSLNRDRVYNEQFF.

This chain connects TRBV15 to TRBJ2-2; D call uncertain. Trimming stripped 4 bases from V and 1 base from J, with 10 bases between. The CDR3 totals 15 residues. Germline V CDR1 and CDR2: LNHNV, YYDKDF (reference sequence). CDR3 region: CATSKLGMNTGELFF. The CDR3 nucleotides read TGTGCCACCAGCAAACTGGGGATGAACACCGGGGAGCTGTTTTTT. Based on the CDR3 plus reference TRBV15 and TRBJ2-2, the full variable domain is DAMVIQNPRYQVTQFGKPVTLSCSQTLNHNVMYWYQQKSSQAPKLLFHYYDKDFNNEADTPDNFQSRRPNTSFCFLDIRSPGLGDTAMYLCATSKLGMNTGELFFGEGSRLTVL.

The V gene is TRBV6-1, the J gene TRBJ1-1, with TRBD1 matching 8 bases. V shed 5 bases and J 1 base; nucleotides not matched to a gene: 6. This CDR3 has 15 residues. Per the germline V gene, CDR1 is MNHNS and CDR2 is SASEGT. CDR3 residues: CASSSTGQGNTEAFF. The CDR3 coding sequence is TGTGCCAGCAGTTCCACTGGACAGGGGAACACTGAAGCTTTCTTT.

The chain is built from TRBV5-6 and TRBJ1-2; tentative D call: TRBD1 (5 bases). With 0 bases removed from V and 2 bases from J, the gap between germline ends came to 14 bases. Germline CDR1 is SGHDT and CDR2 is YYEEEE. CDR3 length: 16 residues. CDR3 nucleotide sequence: TGTGCCAGCAGCTTGGGGGGCGGTCTCTTCAACTATGGCTACACCTTC. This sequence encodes CASSLGGGLFNYGYTF.

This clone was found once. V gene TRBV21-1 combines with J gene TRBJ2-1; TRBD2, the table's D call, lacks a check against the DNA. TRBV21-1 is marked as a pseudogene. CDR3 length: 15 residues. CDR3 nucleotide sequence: TGTGCCAGCAGCAAAGCTAGCGGGGGGGCCAATGAGCAGTTCTTC. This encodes CASSKASGGANEQFF.

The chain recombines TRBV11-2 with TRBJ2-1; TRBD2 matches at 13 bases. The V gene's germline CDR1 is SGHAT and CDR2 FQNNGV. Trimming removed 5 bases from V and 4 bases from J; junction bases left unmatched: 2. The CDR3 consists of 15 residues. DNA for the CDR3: TGTGCCAGCAGCCCGGGACTAGCGGGGTACAATGAGCAGTTCTTC. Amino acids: CASSPGLAGYNEQFF. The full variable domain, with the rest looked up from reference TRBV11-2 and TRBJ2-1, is EAGVAQSPRYKIIEKRQSVAFWCNPISGHATLYWYQQILGQGPKLLIQFQNNGVVDDSQLPKDRFSAERLKGVDSTLKIQPAKLEDSAVYLCASSPGLAGYNEQFFGPGTRLTVL.

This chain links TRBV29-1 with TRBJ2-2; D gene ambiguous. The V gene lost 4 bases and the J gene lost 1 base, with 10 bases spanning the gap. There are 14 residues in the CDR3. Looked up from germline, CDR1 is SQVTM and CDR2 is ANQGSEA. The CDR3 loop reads CSVGSAGNTGELFF. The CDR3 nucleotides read TGCAGCGTTGGTAGTGCAGGGAACACCGGGGAGCTGTTTTTT.

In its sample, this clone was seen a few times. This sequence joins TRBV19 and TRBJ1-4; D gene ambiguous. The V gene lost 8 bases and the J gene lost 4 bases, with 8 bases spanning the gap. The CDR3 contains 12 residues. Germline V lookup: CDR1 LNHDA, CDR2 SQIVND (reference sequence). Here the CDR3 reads CASLADNEKLFF. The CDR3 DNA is TGTGCCAGTTTGGCGGATAATGAAAAACTGTTTTTT.

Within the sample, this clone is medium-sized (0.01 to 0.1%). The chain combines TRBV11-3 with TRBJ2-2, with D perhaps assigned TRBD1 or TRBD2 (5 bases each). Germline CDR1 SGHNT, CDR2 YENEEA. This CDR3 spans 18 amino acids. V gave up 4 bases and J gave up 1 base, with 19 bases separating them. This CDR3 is CASSSSPRGQGNTGELFF. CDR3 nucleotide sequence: TGTGCCAGCAGCTCTAGCCCCAGAGGGCAGGGGAACACCGGGGAGCTGTTTTTT.

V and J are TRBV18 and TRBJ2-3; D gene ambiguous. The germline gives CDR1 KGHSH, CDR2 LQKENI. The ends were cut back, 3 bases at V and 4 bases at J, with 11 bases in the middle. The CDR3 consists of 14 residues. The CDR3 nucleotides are TGTGCCAGCTCACCGGCCGAGGCCTCAGATACGCAGTATTTT. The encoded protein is CASSPAEASDTQYF. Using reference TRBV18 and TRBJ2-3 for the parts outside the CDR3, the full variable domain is NAGVMQNPRHLVRRRGQEARLRCSPMKGHSHVYWYRQLPEEGLKFMVYLQKENIIDESGMPKERFSAEFPKEGPSILRIQQVVRGDSAAYFCASSPAEASDTQYFGPGTRLTVL.

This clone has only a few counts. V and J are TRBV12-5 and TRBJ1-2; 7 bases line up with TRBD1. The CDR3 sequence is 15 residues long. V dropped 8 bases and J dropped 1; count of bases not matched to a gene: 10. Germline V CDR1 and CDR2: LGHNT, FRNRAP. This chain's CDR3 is CASKARDSLNYGYTF. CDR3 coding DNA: TGTGCTAGTAAAGCTAGGGACAGCCTTAACTATGGCTACACCTTC.

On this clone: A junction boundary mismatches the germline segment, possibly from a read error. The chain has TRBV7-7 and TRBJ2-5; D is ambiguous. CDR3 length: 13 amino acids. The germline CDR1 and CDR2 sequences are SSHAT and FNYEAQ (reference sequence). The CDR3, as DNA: TGTGCCAGCAGCTTAAACCCAGGAGAGACCCGGTACTTC. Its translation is CASSLNPGETRYF.

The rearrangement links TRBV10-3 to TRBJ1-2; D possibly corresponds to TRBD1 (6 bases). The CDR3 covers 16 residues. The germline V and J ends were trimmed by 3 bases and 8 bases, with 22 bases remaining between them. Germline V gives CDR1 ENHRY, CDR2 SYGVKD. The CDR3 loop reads CAISEEYRALLKGYTF. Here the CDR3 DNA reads TGTGCCATCAGTGAAGAGTACAGGGCCCTCTTGAAGGGCTACACCTTC.

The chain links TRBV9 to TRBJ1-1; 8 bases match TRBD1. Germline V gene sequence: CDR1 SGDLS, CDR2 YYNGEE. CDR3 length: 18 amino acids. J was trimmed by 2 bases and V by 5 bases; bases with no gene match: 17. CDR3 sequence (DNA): TGTGCCAGCAGAAAAATCAGGGGGCTCGGTGAAGGAAACACTGAAGCTTTCTTT. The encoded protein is CASRKIRGLGEGNTEAFF.